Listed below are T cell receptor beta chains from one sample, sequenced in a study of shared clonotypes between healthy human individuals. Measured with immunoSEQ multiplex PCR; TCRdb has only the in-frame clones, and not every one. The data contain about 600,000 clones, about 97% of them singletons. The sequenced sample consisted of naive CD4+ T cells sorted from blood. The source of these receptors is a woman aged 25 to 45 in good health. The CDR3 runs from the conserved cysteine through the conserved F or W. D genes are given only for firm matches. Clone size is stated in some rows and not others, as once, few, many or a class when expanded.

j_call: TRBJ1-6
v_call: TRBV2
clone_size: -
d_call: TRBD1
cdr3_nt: TGTGCCAGCAGTGAAGGGGGACAGGGAGGCTCACCCCTCCACTTT
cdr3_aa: CASSEGGQGGSPLHF

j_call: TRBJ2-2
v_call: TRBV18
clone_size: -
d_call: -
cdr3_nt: TGTGCCAGCTCACCGGCGACAGGCCACACCGGGGAGCTGTTTTTT
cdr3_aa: CASSPATGHTGELFF

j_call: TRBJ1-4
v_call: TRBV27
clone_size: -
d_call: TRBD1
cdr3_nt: TGTGCCAGCAGGGGGACAGATTTTAATGAAAAACTGTTTTTT
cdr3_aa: CASRGTDFNEKLFF

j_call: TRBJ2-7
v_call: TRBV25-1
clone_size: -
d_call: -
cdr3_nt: TGTGCCAGCAGTTCCTTGAATTGGCCCTACGAGCAGTACTTC
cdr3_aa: CASSSLNWPYEQYF

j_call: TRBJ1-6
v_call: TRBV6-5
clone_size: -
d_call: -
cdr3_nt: TGTGCCAGCAGCCCCGGACTCGAATCAGCCCTCCACTTT
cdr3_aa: CASSPGLESALHF

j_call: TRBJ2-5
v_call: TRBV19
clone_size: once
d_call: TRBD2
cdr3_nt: TGTGCCAGTAGTAACAAAATGATAGCGGGAGGAAAAGAGACCCAGTACTTC
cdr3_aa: CASSNKMIAGGKETQYF

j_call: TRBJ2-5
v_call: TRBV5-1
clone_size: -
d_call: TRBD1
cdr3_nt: TGCGCCAGCAGCGAGGGACAGCAAGAGACCCAGTACTTC
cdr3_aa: CASSEGQQETQYF

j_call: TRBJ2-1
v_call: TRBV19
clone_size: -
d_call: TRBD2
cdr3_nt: TGTGCCAGTAGTCGACAATCATTCTCCGTTAGCGGGAGGCCGAGCTCCTACAATGAGCAGTTCTTC
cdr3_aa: CASSRQSFSVSGRPSSYNEQFF

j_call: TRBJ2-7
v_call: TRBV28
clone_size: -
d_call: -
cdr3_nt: TGTGCCAGCTCAGAACAGACGTTCTACGAGCAGTACTTC
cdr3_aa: CASSEQTFYEQYF

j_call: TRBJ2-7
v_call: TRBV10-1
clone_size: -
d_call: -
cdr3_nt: TGCGCCAGCAGTGAGACGATGACAGCGGATAACGAGCAGTACTTC
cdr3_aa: CASSETMTADNEQYF

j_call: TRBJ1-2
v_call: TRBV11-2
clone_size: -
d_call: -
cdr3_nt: TGTGCCAGCAGCTATAACCCGGCCCCTAACTATGGCTACACCTTC
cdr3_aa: CASSYNPAPNYGYTF

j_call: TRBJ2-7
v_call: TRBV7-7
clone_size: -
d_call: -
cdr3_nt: TGTGCCAGCAGCGACGGACAGGGAGGGGATGGGGAGCAGTACTTC
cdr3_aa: CASSDGQGGDGEQYF

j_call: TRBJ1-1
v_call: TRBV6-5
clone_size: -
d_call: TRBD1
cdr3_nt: TGTGCCAGCACCTTAATACAGGGGGCTGAAGCTTTCTTT
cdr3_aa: CASTLIQGAEAFF

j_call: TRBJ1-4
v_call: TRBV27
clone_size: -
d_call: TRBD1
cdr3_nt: TGTGCCATTCCGGGACAGGAAAAACTGTTTTTT
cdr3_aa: CAIPGQEKLFF

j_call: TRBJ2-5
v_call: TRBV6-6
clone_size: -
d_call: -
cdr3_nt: TGTGCCAGCAGTTACTCTGGGCCTCGGGAGACCCAGTACTTC
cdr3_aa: CASSYSGPRETQYF

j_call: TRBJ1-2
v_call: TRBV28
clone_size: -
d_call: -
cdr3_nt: TGTGCCAGCAGTTGGGGCGGAGGGGTGAGCTATGGCTACACCTTC
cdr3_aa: CASSWGGGVSYGYTF

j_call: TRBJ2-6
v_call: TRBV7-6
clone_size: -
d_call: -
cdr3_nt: TGTGCCAGCAGCTCGGTCTCGGGGGCCAACGTCCTGACTTTC
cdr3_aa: CASSSVSGANVLTF

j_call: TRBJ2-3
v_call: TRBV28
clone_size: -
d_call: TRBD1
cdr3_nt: TGTGCCAGCAGGGATCTGAGGGGGCGGGGCACAGATACGCAGTATTTT
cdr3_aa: CASRDLRGRGTDTQYF

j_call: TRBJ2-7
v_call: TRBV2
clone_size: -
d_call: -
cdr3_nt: TGTGCCAGCAGTGAAAGGGACCTCGGGCCCGAGCAGTACTTC
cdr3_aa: CASSERDLGPEQYF

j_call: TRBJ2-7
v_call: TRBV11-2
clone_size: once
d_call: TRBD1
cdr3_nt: TGTGCCAGCAGCTTATGGTCTCTGCGACAGGGGCTATACGAGCAGTACTTC
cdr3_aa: CASSLWSLRQGLYEQYF

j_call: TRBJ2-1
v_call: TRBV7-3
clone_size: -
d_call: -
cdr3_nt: TGTGCCAGCAGCTTCCGCAAGAGAAAGGAGCAGTTCTTC
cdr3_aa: CASSFRKRKEQFF

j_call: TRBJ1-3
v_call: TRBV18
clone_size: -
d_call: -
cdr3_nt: TGTGCCAGCTCATCCACGGCTTATACCGGGACTCCGGGAAACACCATATATTTT
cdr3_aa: CASSSTAYTGTPGNTIYF

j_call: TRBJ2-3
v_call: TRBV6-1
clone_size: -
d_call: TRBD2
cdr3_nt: TGTGCCAGCAGTGAATACCTAGCGGGAGGACGGTTTGCCCTTGATACGCAGTATTTT
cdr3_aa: CASSEYLAGGRFALDTQYF

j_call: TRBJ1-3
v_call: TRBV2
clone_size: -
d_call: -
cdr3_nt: TGTGCCAGCAGGGGATCAGGAAACACCATATATTTT
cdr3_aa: CASRGSGNTIYF

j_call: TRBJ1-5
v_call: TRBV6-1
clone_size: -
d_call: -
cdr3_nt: TGTGCCAGCAGTGAATCCAAGAAGAATCAGCCCCAGCATTTT
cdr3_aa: CASSESKKNQPQHF

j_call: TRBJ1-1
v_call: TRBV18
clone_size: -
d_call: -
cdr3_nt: TGTGCCAGCTCACCAAAGTTAGGGCGAGGCACTGAAGCTTTCTTT
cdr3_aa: CASSPKLGRGTEAFF

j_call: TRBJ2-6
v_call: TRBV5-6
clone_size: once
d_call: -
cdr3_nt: TGTGCCAGCAACCTAGGTGGGGGATCTGGGGCCAACGTCCTGACTTTC
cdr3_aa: CASNLGGGSGANVLTF